These 26 T cell receptor beta chains came from one sample sequenced in a study of blood T cell repertoires in COVID-19. The protocol was immunoSEQ multiplex PCR, while the TCRdb copy is restricted to in-frame clones and leaves out a portion. Of about 250,000 clones listed, 70% to 90% were seen once; the top ten hold 3%. The sample comprised peripheral blood. The receptors stem from a man aged 18 to 30 with active or convalescent COVID-19.

This clone has only one observation. The gene calls are TRBV5-4 and TRBJ2-1; 10 nucleotides match TRBD1. J lost 2 bases, V lost 4 bases, and 3 bases had no gene match. Germline V gives CDR1 SGHNT, CDR2 YYREEE (reference sequence). CDR3 length equals 15 residues. CDR3 region: CASSPGQGTYNEQFF. In DNA form, the CDR3 reads TGTGCCAGCAGCCCGGGACAGGGGACCTACAATGAGCAGTTCTTC.

The chain employs TRBV7-2 and TRBJ1-6; possibly TRBD1 for D (5 bases). V gave up 3 bases and J gave up 10 bases, with 13 bases separating them. CDR3 length: 14 amino acids. Germline V gene data show CDR1 as SGHTA and CDR2 as FQGNSA. The CDR3 DNA reads as TGTGCCAGCAGCTTGAGGCAGGGAGGCTCACCCCTCCACTTT. As protein: CASSLRQGGSPLHF.

This clone was counted once. The chain employs TRBV7-9 and TRBJ1-5; D may be TRBD1 (5 bases). V lost 4 bases and J 0 bases, leaving 10 bases between the germline ends. The CDR3 is 15 amino acids. Germline CDR1 SEHNR, CDR2 FQNEAQ (reference sequence). Here the CDR3 reads CASSSLQGSNQPQHF. The CDR3 nucleotides are TGTGCCAGCAGCTCACTCCAGGGTAGCAATCAGCCCCAGCATTTT.

The chain is built from TRBV4-3 and TRBJ1-2; D perhaps matches TRBD1 (5 bases). V dropped 1 base and J dropped 4 bases, with 13 bases sitting between them. The CDR3 length is 15 residues. Per the germline V gene, CDR1 is LGHNA and CDR2 is YSLEER. The CDR3 DNA reads TGCGCCAGCAGCCAAGGGGGGGGAGCTTCCTATGGCTACACCTTC. It encodes CASSQGGGASYGYTF.

This chain joins TRBV15 and TRBJ2-2; 9 bases agree with TRBD1. The V and J ends lost 2 bases and 0 bases, in that order; junction bases with no gene match: 4. Germline V lookup: CDR1 LNHNV, CDR2 YYDKDF (reference sequence). The CDR3 consists of 17 residues. The chain's CDR3 is CATSRPRQGANTGELFF. The CDR3 DNA reads as TGTGCCACCAGCAGACCCCGACAGGGGGCGAACACCGGGGAGCTGTTTTTT.

The V and J genes are TRBV7-2 and TRBJ1-1, with D unresolved. V was clipped by 2 bases and J by 1 base, with 14 bases between them. Germline lookup yields CDR1 SGHTA and CDR2 FQGNSA. The CDR3 length is 16 residues. This CDR3 reads CASSLSSTLPNTEAFF. The CDR3 region has the DNA TGTGCCAGCAGCTTATCTAGTACACTCCCGAACACTGAAGCTTTCTTT.

The J gene is TRBJ2-1, the V gene TRBV24-1; 12 bases match TRBD2. The CDR3 runs to 16 residues. The germline gives CDR1 KGHDR, CDR2 SFDVKD. The J segment lost 8 bases and the V segment lost 4 bases, leaving 8 bases of the junction unmatched. The DNA for the CDR3 is TGTGCCACCAGTGACCTGACTAGCGGGAGAAACTATGAGCAGTTCTTC. Its translation is CATSDLTSGRNYEQFF.

The chain employs TRBV2 and TRBJ2-3, with 8 bases aligning to TRBD1. After removal of 6 bases from V and 1 base from J, the junction contained 9 bases not matched to a gene. Germline assignment: CDR1 SNHLY and CDR2 FYNNEI. This CDR3 comprises 16 residues. In DNA form, the CDR3 reads TGTGCCAGCAGACCTCAAGTGACAGGGGGCACAGATACGCAGTATTTT. Residues: CASRPQVTGGTDTQYF. The complete variable domain, with remaining parts taken from reference TRBV2 and TRBJ2-3, reads EPEVTQTPSHQVTQMGQEVILRCVPISNHLYFYWYRQILGQKVEFLVSFYNNEISEKSEIFDDQFSVERPDGSNFTLKIRSTKLEDSAMYFCASRPQVTGGTDTQYFGPGTRLTVL.

This chain uses TRBV5-1 with TRBJ2-5, with a weak D call TRBD2 (6 bases). The CDR3 consists of 15 residues. V lost 0 bases, J lost 5 bases, and 14 bases lay in between. The germline gives CDR1 SGHRS, CDR2 YFSETQ. The CDR3 nucleotides read TGCGCCAGCAGCTTGGGATCGGGTGCGGGGGAGACCCAGTACTTC. Translated, it gives CASSLGSGAGETQYF.

This sequence joins TRBV5-5 and TRBJ1-2; D gene unclear. The CDR3 is made up of 14 amino acids. V lost 4 bases, J lost 11 bases, and 21 bases lay in between. Germline V gene sequence: CDR1 SGHKS, CDR2 YYEKEE (reference sequence). Written as DNA, the CDR3 is TGTGCCAGCAGCCTATTGACTGGGAGCGGTTCGTACACCTTC. Its translation is CASSLLTGSGSYTF.

In nucleotides, the CDR3 is TGTGCCATCAGTGCCGACAGCGAAGAGACCCAGTACTTC. Translated, it gives CAISADSEETQYF. The rearrangement joins TRBV10-3 to TRBJ2-5; perhaps TRBD1 as D (5 bases). CDR1 ENHRY and CDR2 SYGVKD come from the germline V gene. There are 13 residues in the CDR3. With 4 bases removed from V and 3 bases from J, the gap between germline ends came to 9 bases.

V is TRBV5-4 and J is TRBJ2-7; 10 bases map to TRBD2. CDR1 is SGHNT, CDR2 YYREEE, per germline (reference sequence). The junction had 10 bases not matched to a gene; V was cut back by 3 bases and J by 7 bases. The CDR3 has 15 amino acids. This chain's CDR3 is CASSSEREGRWEQYF. The CDR3 nucleotides are TGTGCCAGCAGCTCCGAGCGGGAGGGCCGTTGGGAGCAGTACTTC.

The chain uses TRBV5-1 and TRBJ1-4, with 7 bases aligning to TRBD1. Germline loops: CDR1 SGHRS, CDR2 YFSETQ. Trimming took 4 bases from V and 3 from J; bases not matched to a gene: 6. The CDR3 consists of 15 residues. The CDR3 bases are TGCGCCAGCAGCCCGGGGGGGACAGCTAATGAAAAACTGTTTTTT. Protein sequence: CASSPGGTANEKLFF. The variable domain in full, completed from reference TRBV5-1 and TRBJ1-4, reads KAGVTQTPRYLIKTRGQQVTLSCSPISGHRSVSWYQQTPGQGLQFLFEYFSETQRNKGNFPGRFSGRQFSNSRSEMNVSTLELGDSALYLCASSPGGTANEKLFFGSGTQLSVL.

The chain has TRBV7-2 and TRBJ2-3; D not certain. Germline CDR1 reads SGHTA; CDR2 reads FQGNSA. Trimming left V 5 bases short and J 2 bases short, with 11 bases between. The CDR3 contains 14 residues. The CDR3 region is CASSHRRHTDTQYF. CDR3 nucleotide sequence: TGTGCCAGCAGCCACCGACGACACACAGATACGCAGTATTTT.

The chain combines TRBV2 with TRBJ2-2; 12 bases line up with TRBD2. Per the germline V gene, CDR1 is SNHLY and CDR2 is FYNNEI. Trimming at V came to 6 bases and at J to 4 bases, leaving 3 bases not matched to a gene. The length of the CDR3 is 15 residues. The CDR3 spells CASRRTSGITGELFF. CDR3 nucleotides: TGTGCCAGCAGGAGGACTAGCGGGATCACCGGGGAGCTGTTTTTT.

The chain recombines TRBV28 with TRBJ1-2; 7 nucleotides agree with TRBD1. Germline CDR1 and CDR2: MDHEN and SYDVKM. The ends lost 5 bases at V and 6 bases at J; junction bases unmatched: 6. This CDR3 comprises 13 residues. The CDR3 region has the DNA TGTGCCAGCAGTGAAGACAGGGTCCATGGCTACACCTTC. It specifies CASSEDRVHGYTF.

The chain couples TRBV19 to TRBJ2-7, with 8 bases fitting TRBD1. Germline loops: CDR1 LNHDA, CDR2 SQIVND (reference sequence). With V trimmed by 3 bases and J by 2 bases, 0 bases remained unmatched. The CDR3 sequence is 13 residues long. The CDR3 region has the DNA TGTGCCAGTAGTATGGGACAGGCCTACGAGCAGTACTTC. It yields the protein CASSMGQAYEQYF.

The rearrangement links TRBV11-3 to TRBJ2-1; TRBD1 is a possible D gene (6 bases). Trimming left V 4 bases short and J 0 bases short, with 13 bases between. Germline V gene data show CDR1 as SGHNT and CDR2 as YENEEA. The CDR3 runs to 16 residues. The CDR3 is CASSSGGATSYNEQFF. The CDR3 nucleotides are TGTGCCAGCAGCTCTGGGGGCGCAACCTCCTACAATGAGCAGTTCTTC.

The gene calls are TRBV19 and TRBJ1-1, with 7 bases that match TRBD1. V shed 7 bases and J 0 bases; nucleotides not matched to a gene: 8. This CDR3 has 15 amino acids. Germline V gene sequence: CDR1 LNHDA, CDR2 SQIVND (reference sequence). This CDR3 is CASNPRQGLNTEAFF. The CDR3 DNA is TGTGCCAGTAACCCCCGACAGGGCTTGAACACTGAAGCTTTCTTT.

The chain couples TRBV28 to TRBJ1-5; 8 bases agree with TRBD1. This CDR3 has 18 residues. Per germline, CDR1 MDHEN and CDR2 SYDVKM. With V trimmed by 3 bases and J by 6 bases, 16 bases remained unmatched. CDR3 bases: TGTGCCAGCAGTTTTCTTGCCTGGGACAGGATCCTCCGTCAGCCCCAGCATTTT. It encodes CASSFLAWDRILRQPQHF.

V gene TRBV30 combines with J gene TRBJ2-1; TRBD2 aligns across 7 bases. V lost 2 bases, J lost 3 bases, and 4 bases stayed unmatched. The CDR3 covers 14 residues. Germline V gene sequence: CDR1 GTSNPN, CDR2 SVGIG (reference sequence). CDR3 loop: CAWSSGGYYNEQFF. In DNA, the CDR3 is TGTGCCTGGAGTTCGGGGGGATACTACAATGAGCAGTTCTTC.

The chain joins TRBV7-8 to TRBJ1-1; a possible D gene is TRBD1 (5 bases). V was clipped by 10 bases and J by 6 bases, with 18 bases between them. Germline CDR1 SGHVS, CDR2 FQNEAQ. This CDR3 region has 13 residues. CDR3 sequence reads: CATAVGGGAEAFF. The CDR3 nucleotides are TGTGCCACCGCGGTTGGGGGGGGAGCTGAAGCTTTCTTT.

A single count supports this clone. The J gene is TRBJ2-7, the V gene TRBV6-2 or TRBV6-3; D may be TRBD2 (7 bases). There are 15 residues in the CDR3. Looked up from germline, CDR1 is MNHEY and CDR2 is SVGEGT. V lost 4 bases to trimming and J lost 0 bases, with 13 bases between them. The CDR3 nucleotides are TGTGCCAGCAGTTCCCCACGGGGGGCCTCCTACGAGCAGTACTTC. Its translation: CASSSPRGASYEQYF.

This clone was seen more than once but under ten times. V is TRBV15 and J is TRBJ2-7; D may be TRBD1 (5 bases). There are 12 residues in the CDR3. The germline gives CDR1 LNHNV, CDR2 YYDKDF (reference sequence). V lost 5 bases and J 6 bases, leaving 11 bases between the germline ends. The CDR3 nucleotides read TGTGCCACCAGCTCCCTAGGGGTCGAGCAGTACTTC. It translates to CATSSLGVEQYF.

The chain couples TRBV5-6 to TRBJ2-2, with TRBD1 as a possible D gene (6 bases). The CDR3 spans 15 residues. Trimming pared 3 bases from V and 1 base from J, leaving 10 bases between. Per germline, CDR1 SGHDT and CDR2 YYEEEE. The CDR3 here is CASSSDRRNTGELFF. CDR3 DNA: TGTGCCAGCAGCTCCGACAGGCGGAACACCGGGGAGCTGTTTTTT.

The chain combines TRBV27 with TRBJ2-1, with D possibly matching TRBD1 (6 bases). Germline V gene sequence: CDR1 MNHEY, CDR2 SMNVEV (reference sequence). Trimming took off 5 bases at V and 8 bases at J, with 19 bases between the two ends. The CDR3 is 15 residues long. CDR3 DNA: TGTGCCAGCAGTCGGACAGCCCTGACCGTCTATGAGCAGTTCTTC. Translating gives CASSRTALTVYEQFF.